The 14 T cell receptor beta chains below were found in one sample sequenced in a study of T-cell memory formation after mild COVID-19. One entry per CDR3 protein results from TCRdb running MiXCR on the 5' RACE reads. The repertoire holds roughly 400,000 distinct CDR3 sequences, with 15% to 20% as singletons. What was sequenced was PBMCs or a T cell subset sorted from them (not recorded which). The receptors here all came from a man between 18 and 29 years old who had mild COVID-19 (a few samples of this study predate the infection). Cell type and time point are not known.

At least ten counts were recorded for this clonotype. V gene TRBV5-1 combines with J gene TRBJ2-1; 7 nucleotides line up with TRBD1. The CDR3 totals 15 residues. V was clipped by 0 bases and J by 8 bases; unmatched bases: 8. Germline values: CDR1 SGHRS, CDR2 YFSETQ. The CDR3 spells CASSLDGLGGDEQFF. The DNA of the CDR3 is TGCGCCAGCAGCTTGGACGGGCTAGGGGGCGATGAGCAGTTCTTC.

The chain combines TRBV28 with TRBJ2-7, with D perhaps matching TRBD2 (5 bases). The CDR3 spans 13 residues. The germline CDR1 and CDR2 sequences are MDHEN and SYDVKM. V lost 5 bases and J lost 3, with 11 bases in between. Here the CDR3 reads CASSDGVLYEQYV. The CDR3 DNA reads as TGTGCCAGCAGTGACGGGGTCCTCTACGAGCAGTACGTC.

About this clonotype itself: The junction departs from germline at one end; a sequencing error may be responsible. J is TRBJ2-5 and V is TRBV18, with D perhaps given as TRBD1 or TRBD2 (5 bases each). The CDR3 extends over 15 amino acids. Germline-derived CDR1 and CDR2 are KGHSH and LQKENI. CDR3: CAGSPMMGVGETQYF. The CDR3 nucleotides read TGTGCCGGCTCACCCATGATGGGGGTTGGGGAGACCCAGTACTTC.

In its sample, this clonotype was seen many times. The chain uses TRBV6-2 or TRBV6-3 and TRBJ2-5; weak D call: TRBD1 (6 bases). This CDR3 contains 16 residues. The V end lost 7 bases, the J end lost 6 bases, and 24 bases lay between the germline ends. Looked up from germline, CDR1 is MNHEY and CDR2 is SVGEGT. CDR3: CASTPVPDRHSKTQYF. As DNA, the CDR3 is TGTGCCAGCACTCCTGTCCCCGACAGGCATAGTAAGACCCAGTACTTC.

CDR3 DNA: TGTGCCAGCAGTGACGGTGCGCGGGGGACCAGCACAGATACGCAGTATTTT. Its protein is CASSDGARGTSTDTQYF. The chain links TRBV2 to TRBJ2-3, with 7 bases lining up with TRBD2. Germline trimming cut 3 bases from V and 0 bases from J; bases unmatched to any gene: 9. Germline loops: CDR1 SNHLY, CDR2 FYNNEI. The CDR3 is 17 amino acids. Full variable domain (rest looked up from reference TRBV2 and TRBJ2-3): EPEVTQTPSHQVTQMGQEVILRCVPISNHLYFYWYRQILGQKVEFLVSFYNNEISEKSEIFDDQFSVERPDGSNFTLKIRSTKLEDSAMYFCASSDGARGTSTDTQYFGPGTRLTVL.

The chain links TRBV14 to TRBJ2-7; no firm D call. Germline-derived CDR1 and CDR2 are SGHDN and FVKESK. Deletions cut 0 bases from V and 3 bases from J, with 12 bases between. The CDR3 loop spans 15 amino acids. The CDR3 DNA is TGTGCCAGCAGCCAAGATTGGGGTCGCGGCTACGAGCAGTACTTC. The encoded protein is CASSQDWGRGYEQYF. Combining the CDR3 with reference TRBV14 and TRBJ2-7 gives the whole variable domain EAGVTQFPSHSVIEKGQTVTLRCDPISGHDNLYWYRRVMGKEIKFLLHFVKESKQDESGMPNNRFLAERTGGTYSTLKVQPAELEDSGVYFCASSQDWGRGYEQYFGPGTRLTVT.

This clonotype was observed at least ten times. The gene calls are TRBV7-2 and TRBJ2-2, with D perhaps TRBD2 (5 bases). The ends were cut back, 1 base at V and 3 bases at J, with 9 bases in the middle. Germline V gene sequence: CDR1 SGHTA, CDR2 FQGNSA. The CDR3 totals 15 residues. CDR3 protein: CASSLGTGYTGELFF. The CDR3 DNA follows: TGTGCCAGCAGCTTAGGGACGGGGTACACCGGGGAGCTGTTTTTT.

This clonotype was recorded at least ten times. The V and J genes are TRBV7-9 and TRBJ1-2; 7 bases match TRBD1. The trim removed 5 bases at V and 7 bases at J, leaving 16 bases unmatched. This CDR3 comprises 16 residues. Germline CDR1 reads SEHNR; CDR2 reads FQNEAQ (reference sequence). The CDR3 here is CASSRTRGGGGVGYTF. The CDR3 coding sequence is TGTGCCAGCAGCCGAACTCGGGGAGGGGGCGGAGTTGGCTACACCTTC.

This chain links TRBV12-3 or TRBV12-4 with TRBJ1-4; D remains ambiguous. Trimming shortened V by 2 bases and J by 2 bases, and 6 bases separated the two germline ends. The length of the CDR3 is 14 residues. CDR3 DNA sequence: TGTGCCAGCAGTTTAACACTGACTAATGAAAAACTGTTTTTT. It codes for CASSLTLTNEKLFF.

This clonotype was detected only a few times. The rearrangement links TRBV2 to TRBJ2-7; the match to TRBD2 covers 8 bases. Unmatched junction bases numbered 7, after V lost 4 bases and J lost 5 bases. The CDR3 runs 14 residues. Germline CDR1 reads SNHLY; CDR2 reads FYNNEI. The CDR3 bases are TGTGCCAGCAGTGTAACAGGACTAGCTCACGAGCAGTACTTC. Translation gives CASSVTGLAHEQYF.

CDR3 nucleotide sequence: TGTGCCAGCAGTTTCGCAGGACTTAACTACGAGCAGTACGTC. Encoded protein: CASSFAGLNYEQYV. The J gene is TRBJ2-7, the V gene TRBV12-3 or TRBV12-4, with D maybe TRBD2 (5 bases). V dropped 3 bases and J dropped 3 bases, with 12 bases sitting between them. CDR3 size: 14 residues.

This clonotype was counted between two and nine times. The chain recombines TRBV5-1 with TRBJ1-5; D is possibly TRBD1 (5 bases). There are 14 residues in the CDR3. V dropped 1 base and J dropped 7 bases, with 12 bases sitting between them. Germline V lookup: CDR1 SGHRS, CDR2 YFSETQ. The CDR3 DNA is TGCGCCAGCAGCTTGCAGGGTAGGGGACAGCCCCAGCATTTT. Protein sequence: CASSLQGRGQPQHF.

This clonotype was seen more than once but under ten times. The chain joins TRBV12-3 or TRBV12-4 to TRBJ1-1, with 8 bases matching TRBD1. This CDR3 has 14 amino acids. Germline trimming cut 3 bases from V and 4 bases from J; bases unmatched to any gene: 4. Here the CDR3 reads CASSFRQGATEAFF. DNA of the CDR3: TGTGCCAGCAGTTTTAGGCAGGGGGCCACTGAAGCTTTCTTT.

This chain joins TRBV5-1 and TRBJ1-6; D uncertain. The ends were cut back, 0 bases at V and 4 bases at J, with 8 bases in the middle. The V gene's germline CDR1 is SGHRS and CDR2 YFSETQ. The CDR3 is 15 residues long. CDR3 sequence reads: CASSLDRVYNSPLHF. CDR3 sequence (DNA): TGCGCCAGCAGCTTGGACCGGGTATATAATTCACCCCTCCACTTT.